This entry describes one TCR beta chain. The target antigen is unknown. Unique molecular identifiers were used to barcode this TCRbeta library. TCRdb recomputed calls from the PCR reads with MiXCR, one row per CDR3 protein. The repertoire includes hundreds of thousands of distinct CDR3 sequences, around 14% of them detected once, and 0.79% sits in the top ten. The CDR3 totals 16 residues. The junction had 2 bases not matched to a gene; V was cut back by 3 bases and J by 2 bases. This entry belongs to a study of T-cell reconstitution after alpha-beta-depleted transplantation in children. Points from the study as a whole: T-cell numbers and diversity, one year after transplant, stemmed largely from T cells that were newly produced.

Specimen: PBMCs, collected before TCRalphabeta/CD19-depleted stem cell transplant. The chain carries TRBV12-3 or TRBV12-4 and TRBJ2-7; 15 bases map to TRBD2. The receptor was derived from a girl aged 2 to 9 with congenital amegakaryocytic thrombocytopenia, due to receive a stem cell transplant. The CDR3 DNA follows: TGTGCCAGCAGTTTCCGGACTAGCGGGAGGGCCTACGAGCAGTACTTC. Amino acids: CASSFRTSGRAYEQYF.